A single sample is the source of the 30 T cell receptor beta chains below, sequenced in a study of cytomegalovirus exposure and HLA in healthy donors. Primers included in the PCR were 60 Vbeta and 13 Jbeta primers. Libraries were prepared by immunoSEQ multiplex PCR; TCRdb keeps only in-frame clonotypes and omits some of them. The table has approximately 160,000 clones, about 71% seen once. Sequenced input: PBMCs. The receptors were sampled from a middle-aged man in good health and CMV-seronegative.

CDR3 sequence: CASSNRGPDYGYTF. DNA for the CDR3: TGTGCCAGCAGCAACAGGGGGCCGGACTATGGCTACACCTTC. The chain employs TRBV7-9 and TRBJ1-2, with 9 bases lining up with TRBD1. The CDR3 consists of 14 residues. V was clipped by 5 bases and J by 3 bases; unmatched bases: 4. Germline-derived CDR1 and CDR2 are SEHNR and FQNEAQ (reference sequence).

J is TRBJ1-2 and V is TRBV6-1, with 9 nucleotides matching TRBD1. Trimming at V came to 1 base and at J to 6 bases, leaving 9 bases not matched to a gene. Germline assignment: CDR1 MNHNS and CDR2 SASEGT. CDR3 length equals 16 residues. The CDR3 nucleotides are TGTGCCAGCAGTGAAGGTGGGACAGGGAGAGGCAATGGCTACACCTTC. Translated, it gives CASSEGGTGRGNGYTF.

This clone was found once. The V call is TRBV28, the J call TRBJ2-7; 8 bases match TRBD1. Germline assignment: CDR1 MDHEN and CDR2 SYDVKM. V gave up 6 bases and J gave up 4 bases; unmatched junction bases: 8. The CDR3 runs 14 residues. CDR3: CASSLTGGNYEQYF. DNA for the CDR3: TGTGCCAGCAGCCTTACAGGGGGTAATTACGAGCAGTACTTC.

The rearrangement links TRBV14 to TRBJ1-4; a possible D gene is TRBD1 (5 bases). V lost 2 bases and J 0 bases, leaving 10 bases between the germline ends. The CDR3 spans 16 residues. CDR1 and CDR2 (germline): SGHDN, FVKESK. In DNA form, the CDR3 reads TGTGCCAGCAGCCAAACGGGGGTGCCAACTAATGAAAAACTGTTTTTT. This sequence encodes CASSQTGVPTNEKLFF.

The chain couples TRBV6-5 to TRBJ1-5; 10 bases agree with TRBD1. Germline CDR1 reads MNHEY; CDR2 reads SVGAGI. The CDR3 covers 15 residues. V dropped 6 bases and J dropped 5; count of bases not matched to a gene: 7. CDR3 residues: CASRPGTGVDQPQHF. For the CDR3, the DNA is TGTGCCAGCAGACCGGGGACAGGGGTGGATCAGCCCCAGCATTTT.

The chain employs TRBV29-1 and TRBJ2-3; 9 nucleotides agree with TRBD2. The CDR3 length is 15 residues. Germline CDR1 reads SQVTM; CDR2 reads ANQGSEA. Unmatched junction bases numbered 4, after V lost 2 bases and J lost 1 base. The CDR3 region has the DNA TGCAGCGTTGAACGACTAGCGGAGGGCACAGATACGCAGTATTTT. Translating gives CSVERLAEGTDTQYF.

The V and J genes are TRBV18 and TRBJ2-7; D is possibly TRBD2 (5 bases). V was shortened by 2 bases and J by 0 bases, with 11 bases between the two germline ends. Germline-derived CDR1 and CDR2 are KGHSH and LQKENI. This CDR3 is built from 15 residues. CDR3 in DNA: TGTGCCAGCTCACCAGGGATTCGGGGCTCCTACGAGCAGTACTTC. Protein product: CASSPGIRGSYEQYF.

Only a few counts were recorded for this clone. The chain joins TRBV25-1 to TRBJ1-1; maybe TRBD1 (5 bases). Germline CDR1 and CDR2: MGHDK and SYGVNS. This CDR3 is 14 amino acids long. Trimming removed 6 bases at V and 4 bases at J, with 15 bases between. The CDR3 coding sequence is TGTGCCAGCAGAGCCAACCAGGGTGGCACTGAAGCTTTCTTT. Encoded protein: CASRANQGGTEAFF. Using reference TRBV25-1 and TRBJ1-1 for the parts outside the CDR3, the full variable domain is EADIYQTPRYLVIGTGKKITLECSQTMGHDKMYWYQQDPGMELHLIHYSYGVNSTEKGDLSSESTVSRIRTEHFPLTLESARPSHTSQYLCASRANQGGTEAFFGQGTRLTVV.

The rearrangement uses TRBV5-1 and TRBJ1-1, with a tentative D call TRBD1 (5 bases). V dropped 5 bases and J dropped 5 bases, with 19 bases sitting between them. Germline V lookup: CDR1 SGHRS, CDR2 YFSETQ. This CDR3 contains 15 residues. The CDR3 protein is CASSLPGAGGTEAFF. CDR3 coding DNA: TGCGCCAGCAGTCTTCCTGGGGCAGGAGGGACTGAAGCTTTCTTT. The full variable domain, with the rest looked up from reference TRBV5-1 and TRBJ1-1, is KAGVTQTPRYLIKTRGQQVTLSCSPISGHRSVSWYQQTPGQGLQFLFEYFSETQRNKGNFPGRFSGRQFSNSRSEMNVSTLELGDSALYLCASSLPGAGGTEAFFGQGTRLTVV.

This chain links TRBV7-2 with TRBJ1-1; D uncertain. Trimming took off 5 bases at V and 4 bases at J, with 11 bases between the two ends. The CDR3 extends over 13 amino acids. In germline, CDR1 is SGHTA, CDR2 FQGNSA. The CDR3 DNA reads TGTGCCAGCAGCCCCCCGGGTTTCACTGAAGCTTTCTTT. Protein: CASSPPGFTEAFF. The full variable domain, completed using reference TRBV7-2 and TRBJ1-1, is GAGVSQSPSNKVTEKGKDVELRCDPISGHTALYWYRQSLGQGLEFLIYFQGNSAPDKSGLPSDRFSAERTGGSVSTLTIQRTQQEDSAVYLCASSPPGFTEAFFGQGTRLTVV.

This chain connects TRBV4-1 to TRBJ1-2, with a tentative D call TRBD1 (5 bases). The CDR3 is made up of 15 amino acids. Germline V gives CDR1 MGHRA, CDR2 YSYEKL. Trimming removed 0 bases at V and 5 bases at J, with 13 bases between. For the CDR3, the DNA is TGCGCCAGCAGCCAAGATCGTGACCGGGGGTATGGCTACACCTTC. It specifies CASSQDRDRGYGYTF.

In nucleotides, the CDR3 is TGTGCCATCAGTGAAAGGGGACAGGTAAATCAGCCCCAGCATTTT. Translation: CAISERGQVNQPQHF. The chain combines TRBV10-3 with TRBJ1-5; 8 nucleotides align to TRBD1. Germline loops: CDR1 ENHRY, CDR2 SYGVKD. This CDR3 is 15 amino acids long. Trimming cost V 3 bases and J 4 bases; bases outside gene matches: 5.

This clone was observed a handful of times. The chain is built from TRBV7-6 and TRBJ2-3; the D gene is possibly TRBD2 (5 bases). The germline V gene encodes CDR1 SGHVS and CDR2 FNYEAQ. V was clipped by 5 bases and J by 4 bases, with 16 bases between them. The CDR3 sequence is 15 residues long. In DNA, the CDR3 is TGTGCCAGCAGCGGCCCCGCTTTGGGAGCAGATACGCAGTATTTT. Encoded protein: CASSGPALGADTQYF.

This clone was found a few times. CDR3 in DNA: TGTGCCAGCAGCTTAGTAAGCGCCGGTAGCTCTGGAAACACCATATATTTT. Residues: CASSLVSAGSSGNTIYF. This chain joins TRBV7-2 and TRBJ1-3; no clear D. V was trimmed by 1 base and J by 0 bases, leaving 13 bases between them. The CDR3 spans 17 residues. Germline CDR1 reads SGHTA; CDR2 reads FQGNSA.

This rearrangement joins TRBV11-2 to TRBJ2-7, with D perhaps TRBD2 (7 bases). This CDR3 comprises 14 residues. Germline CDR1 reads SGHAT; CDR2 reads FQNNGV. V was clipped by 1 base and J by 6 bases, with 13 bases between them. The CDR3: CASSLGGGPVEQYF. The CDR3 DNA follows: TGTGCCAGCAGCTTAGGGGGGGGGCCGGTCGAGCAGTACTTC.

J is TRBJ1-2 and V is TRBV28; D ambiguous. The CDR3 is made up of 14 amino acids. Germline CDR1 reads MDHEN; CDR2 reads SYDVKM. Trimming took 2 bases from V and 7 from J, leaving 14 bases between them. The CDR3 region has the DNA TGTGCCAGCAGTTTAGGTTTGGAGGGCGTTGGCTACACCTTC. As protein: CASSLGLEGVGYTF.

The chain combines TRBV27 with TRBJ2-7; 10 nucleotides align to TRBD1. From germline, CDR1 is MNHEY and CDR2 SMNVEV (reference sequence). The CDR3 is made up of 15 amino acids. V was pared by 6 bases and J by 2 bases, with 7 bases of the junction left unmatched. As DNA, the CDR3 is TGTGCCAGCAGGGGGGGACAGGGGAGCACCTACGAGCAGTACTTC. It codes for CASRGGQGSTYEQYF.

This rearrangement joins TRBV9 to TRBJ1-3; 9 bases match TRBD1. Germline V gene sequence: CDR1 SGDLS, CDR2 YYNGEE. V gave up 0 bases and J gave up 2 bases; unmatched junction bases: 12. This CDR3 is 19 amino acids long. The CDR3 loop is CASSVAAGQGLKTGNTIYF. The CDR3, as DNA: TGTGCCAGCAGCGTAGCCGCGGGACAGGGCCTAAAGACTGGAAACACCATATATTTT.

This chain links TRBV15 with TRBJ2-3, with D possibly TRBD2 on 7 matching bases. The CDR3 covers 15 residues. CDR1 and CDR2 (germline): LNHNV, YYDKDF (reference sequence). V was trimmed by 0 bases and J by 4 bases, leaving 11 bases between them. CDR3 residues: CATSREVGGPDTQYF. The CDR3 DNA follows: TGTGCCACCAGCAGAGAGGTGGGGGGGCCAGATACGCAGTATTTT.

This clone came up a few times. The chain carries TRBV6-1 and TRBJ1-2; no clear D. This CDR3 spans 14 amino acids. Per germline, CDR1 MNHNS and CDR2 SASEGT. V dropped 0 bases and J dropped 7 bases, with 12 bases sitting between them. The CDR3 sequence: CASSEALRSGGYTF. CDR3 DNA sequence: TGTGCCAGCAGTGAAGCCCTACGCAGCGGTGGCTACACCTTC.

The rearrangement joins TRBV27 to TRBJ2-7; a weak D match, TRBD1 (5 bases). Trimming took off 10 bases at V and 4 bases at J, with 17 bases between the two ends. Germline V gene data show CDR1 as MNHEY and CDR2 as SMNVEV (reference sequence). The CDR3 has 13 amino acids. CDR3: CATSWGPSYEQYF. The CDR3, as DNA: TGTGCCACCTCCTGGGGCCCATCGTACGAGCAGTACTTC.

This clone came up a few times. This chain uses TRBV6-6 with TRBJ2-7, with 7 bases fitting TRBD2. The germline CDR1 and CDR2 sequences are MNHNY and SVGAGI (reference sequence). Trimming took 0 bases from V and 0 from J; bases not matched to a gene: 5. The CDR3 length is 16 residues. In DNA, the CDR3 is TGTGCCAGCAGTTACTCGCCCAGCGGGGCCTCCTACGAGCAGTACTTC. Translation: CASSYSPSGASYEQYF.

This clone has just a few counts. The chain uses TRBV5-1 and TRBJ2-7, with D tentatively TRBD1 (6 bases). The germline V gene encodes CDR1 SGHRS and CDR2 YFSETQ. Trimming pared 5 bases from V and 2 bases from J, leaving 11 bases between. CDR3 length equals 13 residues. The chain's CDR3 is CASRGDTPYEQYF. In nucleotides, the CDR3 is TGCGCCAGCAGAGGGGACACCCCCTACGAGCAGTACTTC.

The chain recombines TRBV5-6 with TRBJ2-5, with 7 bases fitting TRBD1. The CDR3 contains 15 residues. The trim removed 6 bases at V and 4 bases at J, leaving 12 bases unmatched. Germline V gene lookup returns CDR1 SGHDT and CDR2 YYEEEE. In DNA, the CDR3 is TGTGCCAGCAACCTACAGACAGGGTTGGGAGAGACCCAGTACTTC. Amino acid sequence: CASNLQTGLGETQYF.

The rearrangement links TRBV11-2 to TRBJ1-5; D is ambiguous. Germline CDR1 and CDR2: SGHAT and FQNNGV. The CDR3 has 15 residues. V lost 1 base and J lost 4, with 11 bases in between. CDR3 protein: CASSLGVNGNQPQHF. The CDR3 region has the DNA TGTGCCAGCAGCTTAGGAGTAAACGGGAATCAGCCCCAGCATTTT.

The chain joins TRBV18 to TRBJ1-5; D is perhaps TRBD1 (5 bases). Trimming pared 3 bases from V and 5 bases from J, leaving 5 bases between. Per germline, CDR1 KGHSH and CDR2 LQKENI. The CDR3 loop spans 12 amino acids. CDR3 amino acids: CASSPTDQPQHF. In DNA, the CDR3 is TGTGCCAGCTCACCGACAGATCAGCCCCAGCATTTT.

V and J are TRBV5-4 and TRBJ2-3; TRBD2 matches 11 bases. The germline CDR1 and CDR2 sequences are SGHNT and YYREEE (reference sequence). With 4 bases clipped from V and 0 bases from J, the junction kept 4 bases outside the gene matches. The CDR3 is made up of 16 amino acids. The CDR3 region is CASSQLAGVSTDTQYF. The CDR3 region has the DNA TGTGCCAGCAGCCAACTAGCGGGGGTGAGCACAGATACGCAGTATTTT.

V gene TRBV7-6 combines with J gene TRBJ2-2, with D possibly being TRBD1 (6 bases). This CDR3 contains 14 residues. Trimming shortened V by 1 base and J by 4 bases, and 7 bases separated the two germline ends. Germline V gene lookup returns CDR1 SGHVS and CDR2 FNYEAQ. DNA of the CDR3: TGTGCCAGCAGCTTAGAGGGGGTCACCGGGGAGCTGTTTTTT. Amino acids: CASSLEGVTGELFF.

The chain links TRBV15 to TRBJ2-1, with 15 nucleotides matching TRBD2. V lost 8 bases to trimming and J lost 6 bases; unmatched junction nucleotides: 11. The CDR3 runs to 17 residues. Germline values: CDR1 LNHNV, CDR2 YYDKDF (reference sequence). CDR3 in amino acids: CATSDRRTSGGANEQFF. CDR3 bases: TGTGCCACCTCTGATCGACGGACTAGCGGGGGGGCCAATGAGCAGTTCTTC.

The V gene is TRBV7-9, the J gene TRBJ1-4; D is undetermined. V was trimmed by 0 bases and J by 8 bases, leaving 10 bases between them. This CDR3 spans 14 amino acids. Germline CDR1 SEHNR, CDR2 FQNEAQ (reference sequence). The CDR3 DNA sequence: TGTGCCAGCAGCTTAGCGCTAAGAGGCGAAAAACTGTTTTTT. Translating gives CASSLALRGEKLFF.